The sequence of this T cell receptor beta chain was determined in a study of shared clonotypes between healthy human individuals. V was clipped by 6 bases and J by 0 bases; unmatched bases: 5. Germline values: CDR1 MGHRA, CDR2 YSYEKL. This CDR3 is built from 16 residues. Regarding the study as a whole: It was only blood that was sampled, and tissue repertoires likely differ.

Measured with immunoSEQ multiplex PCR; TCRdb has only the in-frame clones, and not every one. The sample lists 2 million to 3 million clones, 90% to 95% seen once, with 0.36% in the top ten. A note on this clone: The antigen is undetermined.

The chain carries TRBV4-1 and TRBJ1-1; 12 bases match TRBD1. The source is a young man in good health. Some clones in this sample may be carry-over from other donors' samples. The sequenced sample consisted of naive CD4+ T cells from PBMCs. The subset denotes: CD45RA+ positively selected. The CDR3 nucleotides are TGCGCCAGCAGTCCCGGGACAGGGGGCCTGAACACTGAAGCTTTCTTT. This codes for CASSPGTGGLNTEAFF.